Following are 8 T cell receptor beta chains from one sample sequenced in a study of vaccination and CD4 T cells after COVID-19. Their recognized antigens are unknown. The assay that was used to sequence DNA from cultured CD4+ T cells was the Oncomine TCR Beta short-read assay. One entry per CDR3 protein, called by TCRdb with MiXCR from the PCR reads. The sample lists over 5,000 distinct CDR3 sequences; less than 50% were seen once. The treatment denotes: approximately nine-day PBMC culture with coronavirus spike peptide pools or control peptides (ViraFEST assay). The sample was CD4+ T cells from blood, cultured in vitro. The receptor set was obtained from a human donor who had recovered from COVID-19.

The V call is TRBV12-3 or TRBV12-4, the J call TRBJ2-5; 7 positions match TRBD1. The CDR3 length is 14 residues. The V and J ends lost 4 bases and 5 bases, in that order; junction bases with no gene match: 7. The DNA for the CDR3 is TGTGCCAGCAGTTCTAACAGGGGATCGGAGACCCAGTACTTC. This translates into CASSSNRGSETQYF.

V gene TRBV12-3 or TRBV12-4 combines with J gene TRBJ2-3; D not resolved. Trimming cost V 6 bases and J 6 bases, with 10 bases left between them. This CDR3 spans 12 amino acids. The CDR3 reads CASRGSGDTQYF. DNA for the CDR3: TGTGCCAGCAGGGGGTCCGGGGATACGCAGTATTTT.

This clonotype has a single count. The CDR3 region has the DNA TGTGCCAGCACGGGACAGACTCCAGATACGCAGTATTTT. Translating it yields CASTGQTPDTQYF. V usage is TRBV27 and J usage is TRBJ2-3; 7 bases align to TRBD1. In germline, CDR1 is MNHEY, CDR2 SMNVEV (reference sequence). The CDR3 is 13 residues long. The V segment lost 7 bases and the J segment 4 bases; nucleotides outside the gene matches: 5.

The J gene is TRBJ2-2, the V gene TRBV7-9; unclear D gene. This CDR3 spans 15 amino acids. Per germline, CDR1 SEHNR and CDR2 FQNEAQ (reference sequence). V lost 6 bases and J lost 2, with 13 bases in between. Here the CDR3 reads CASRTDRANTGELFF. Here the CDR3 DNA reads TGTGCCAGCAGAACTGATCGGGCAAACACCGGGGAGCTGTTTTTT.

V usage is TRBV20-1 and J usage is TRBJ1-6, with 8 bases fitting TRBD1. The CDR3 totals 15 residues. Trimming removed 0 bases from V and 10 bases from J; junction bases left unmatched: 8. Germline lookup yields CDR1 DFQATT and CDR2 SNEGSKA (reference sequence). CDR3 region: CSARDRVRGQSPLHF. CDR3 coding DNA: TGCAGTGCTAGAGATCGCGTCAGGGGGCAGTCACCCCTCCACTTT.

This rearrangement joins TRBV20-1 to TRBJ2-5; no clear D. The V end was cut by 6 bases, the J end by 4 bases, with 6 bases between. CDR1 is DFQATT, CDR2 SNEGSKA, per germline (reference sequence). This CDR3 comprises 10 residues. CDR3: CSADRETQYF. In DNA, the CDR3 is TGCAGTGCCGACCGAGAGACCCAGTACTTC.

In nucleotides, the CDR3 is TGCAGTGCTGTCATTCTAGCGGGGGCCTCCTACAATGAGCAGTTCTTC. It translates to CSAVILAGASYNEQFF. The chain combines TRBV20-1 with TRBJ2-1; 10 nucleotides line up with TRBD2. The length of the CDR3 is 16 residues. J gave up 0 bases and V 5 bases, and 7 bases lay outside the gene matches. Germline values: CDR1 DFQATT, CDR2 SNEGSKA (reference sequence).

V gene TRBV6-5 combines with J gene TRBJ1-1, with 10 positions matching TRBD1. This CDR3 spans 13 amino acids. Looked up from germline, CDR1 is MNHEY and CDR2 is SVGAGI. V shed 4 bases and J 8 bases; nucleotides not matched to a gene: 4. CDR3 residues: CASSFRQGAEAFF. Here the CDR3 DNA reads TGTGCCAGCAGTTTCCGACAGGGGGCGGAAGCTTTCTTT.